This TCR beta chain was obtained from a study of glioma-infiltrating T cells. Overall study findings and caveats: Only very few CDR3 sequences appeared in both tissue and blood. Tissue-blood divergence was below expectation in non-neoplastic patients, above in gliomas.

Germline-derived CDR1 and CDR2 are LGHNA and YNFKEQ. V lost 3 bases, J lost 2 bases, and 10 bases stayed unmatched. The CDR3 has 19 residues. Worth noting for this clonotype: Its antigen is still unknown.

The iRepertoire nested amplicon-rescue multiplex PCR amplified TCR alpha and beta CDR3s from RNA. Input was roughly 85-450 ng of tissue mRNA or PBMC total RNA. TCRdb reprocessed the multiplex PCR reads with MiXCR, giving one entry per CDR3 protein. The sample includes about 200,000 distinct CDR3 sequences, about 32% of them seen just once. The clonotype was recovered from a human donor with low-grade glioma or glioblastoma, undergoing nonglioma brain surgery, or in good health (not recorded which). What was sequenced was glioma tissue, nonneoplastic brain tissue, or PBMCs (not recorded which). The J gene is TRBJ2-7, the V gene TRBV4-2; 16 nucleotides match TRBD2. CDR3 sequence reads: CASSQGTSGGGFVTYEQYF. The CDR3 DNA is TGTGCCAGCAGCCAGGGGACTAGCGGGGGGGGCTTTGTCACCTACGAGCAGTACTTC.